This TCR beta chain was observed in a study of blood T cell repertoires in COVID-19. CDR3 length equals 14 residues. CDR1 KGHSH and CDR2 LQKENI come from the germline V gene. The ends lost 6 bases at V and 7 bases at J; junction bases unmatched: 11. This table comes from immunoSEQ multiplex PCR, and its TCRdb copy is limited to in-frame clones, with some not included. The sample shows 250,000 or so clones, about 91% of them seen only once. The sequence was collected from a human donor in a cohort exposed to, infected with or recovered from COVID-19 (not recorded which). The donor label of this sample is uncertain. The V gene is TRBV18, the J gene TRBJ1-2; TRBD1 matches 7 bases. Specimen: PBMCs or T cells enriched from blood (not recorded which). The CDR3 nucleotides read TGTGCCAGCTCGGGGGGACAGCGAGATGCTGGCTACACCTTC. This codes for CASSGGQRDAGYTF.